This T cell receptor (beta chain) was sequenced in a study of blood T cell repertoires in COVID-19. Study details: There were acute and convalescent COVID-19 samples, and they came from the United States, Italy and Spain. PBMCs, B-cell-depleted T cells, or T cells were the source of the cDNA or gDNA that made up the material.

Authors' methods: Amplification from reference gene primers served as the basis for estimated nucleated cell counts. The table came from immunoSEQ multiplex PCR; TCRdb's copy has only in-frame clones and leaves some out. Clone size and V and J calls were adopted from that table, with D and trimming inferred from the DNA. The sample comprises hundreds of thousands of clones, about 89% of which are singletons, and roughly 6% rests with the top ten. While infection was still active, Seattle patients were enrolled and then followed longitudinally. Trimming removed 3 bases from V and 0 bases from J, with 10 bases in between. Germline assignment: CDR1 SGDLS and CDR2 YYNGEE. CDR3 length: 15 residues.

The sequence derives from a woman aged 45-59 years with COVID-19, enrolled during active disease. This chain links TRBV9 with TRBJ1-3, with D possibly being TRBD1 (6 bases). Sequencing was done on a sample of peripheral blood. The CDR3 coding sequence is TGTGCCAGCAGCGCGGGACATAGCTCTGGAAACACCATATATTTT. Protein sequence: CASSAGHSSGNTIYF.